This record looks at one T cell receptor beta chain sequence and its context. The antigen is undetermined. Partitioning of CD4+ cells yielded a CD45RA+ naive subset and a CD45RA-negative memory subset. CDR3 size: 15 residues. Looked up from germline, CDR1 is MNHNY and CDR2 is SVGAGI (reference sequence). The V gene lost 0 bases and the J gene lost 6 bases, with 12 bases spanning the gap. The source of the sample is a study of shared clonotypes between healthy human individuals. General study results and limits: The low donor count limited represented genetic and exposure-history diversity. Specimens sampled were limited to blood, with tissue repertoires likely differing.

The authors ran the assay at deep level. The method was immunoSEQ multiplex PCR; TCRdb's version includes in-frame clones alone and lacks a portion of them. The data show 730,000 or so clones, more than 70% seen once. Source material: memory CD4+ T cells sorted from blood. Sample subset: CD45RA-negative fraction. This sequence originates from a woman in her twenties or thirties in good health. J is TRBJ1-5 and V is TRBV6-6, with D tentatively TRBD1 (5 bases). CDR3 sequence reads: CASSYSFSRGQPQHF. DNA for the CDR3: TGTGCCAGCAGTTACTCGTTTAGTAGGGGTCAGCCCCAGCATTTT.